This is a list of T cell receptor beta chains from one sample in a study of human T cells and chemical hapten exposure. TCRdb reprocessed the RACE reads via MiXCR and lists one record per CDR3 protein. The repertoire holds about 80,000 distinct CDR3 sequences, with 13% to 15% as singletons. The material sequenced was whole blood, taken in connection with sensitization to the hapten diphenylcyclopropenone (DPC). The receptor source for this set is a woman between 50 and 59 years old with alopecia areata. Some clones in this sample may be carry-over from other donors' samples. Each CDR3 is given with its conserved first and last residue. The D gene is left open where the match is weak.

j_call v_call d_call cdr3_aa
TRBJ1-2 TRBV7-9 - CASSLSLSGYTF
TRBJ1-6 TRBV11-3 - CASSETDNSPLHF
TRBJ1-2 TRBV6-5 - CASSYDSYGYTF
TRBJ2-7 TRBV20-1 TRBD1 CSARDGRTGRGEYF
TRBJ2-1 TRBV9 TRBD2 CASSVVSGGNEQFF
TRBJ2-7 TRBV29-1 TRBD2 CSVEGTRGVHEQYF
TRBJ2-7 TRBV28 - CASSPGRSSYEQYF
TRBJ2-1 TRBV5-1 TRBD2 CASSFLGGLAGTGEQFF
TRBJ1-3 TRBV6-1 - CASNGDLSGNTIYF
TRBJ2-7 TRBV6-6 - CASSYNLYEQYF
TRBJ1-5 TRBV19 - CASSITLSGLGNQPQHF
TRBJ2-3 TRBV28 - CASRSADTQYF
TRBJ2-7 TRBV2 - CASSEPGAVATSYEQYF
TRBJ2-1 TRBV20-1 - CSPNLRGQSYNEQFF
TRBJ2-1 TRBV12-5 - CASGLVLGGQSSYNEQFF
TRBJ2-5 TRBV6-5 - CASSPLNLETQYF
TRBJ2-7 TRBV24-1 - CATSVSGPLNEQYF
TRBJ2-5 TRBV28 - CASSFLGQQETQYF
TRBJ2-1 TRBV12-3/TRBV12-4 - CASSRGQVVYNEQFF
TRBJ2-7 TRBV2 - CASSENSSYEQYF
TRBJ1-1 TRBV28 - CASSLAQTEAFF
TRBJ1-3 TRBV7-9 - CASSLVGDTIYF
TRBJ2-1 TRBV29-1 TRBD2 CSVVSGRRSLSNEQFF
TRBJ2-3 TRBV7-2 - CASSFSGDTQYF
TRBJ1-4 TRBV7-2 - CASSPQVDTNEKLFF
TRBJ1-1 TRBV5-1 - CASSLSASMNTEAFF
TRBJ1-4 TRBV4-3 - CASSQERSSNEKLFF
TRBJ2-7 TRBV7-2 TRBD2 CASSLTASGFYEQYF
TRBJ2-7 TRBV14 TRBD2 CASSQLRTSGSYEQYF